This TCR beta chain was retrieved from a study of blood T cells in healthy people across ages. The overall study: Template switching caught about one barcoded beta molecule for each two T cells.

This clonotype was observed a handful of times. Its antigen is undetermined. Alongside a J-beta primer mix, a sample-barcoded 5' primer served in a second PCR lasting about 7 to 12 cycles. All samples yielded 3 million or more CDR3-containing paired-end reads. MiXCR, applied by TCRdb to the 5' RACE reads, yields one record per CDR3 protein. The data hold around 650,000 distinct CDR3 sequences, with about 43% observed a single time. Study-wide results and limits: TCR beta diversity tracked closely with naive T cell percentage.

Germline loops: CDR1 ENHRY, CDR2 SYGVKD. The CDR3 sequence is 14 residues long. With 5 bases clipped from V and 6 bases from J, the junction kept 4 bases outside the gene matches. The genes are TRBV10-3 and TRBJ2-3, with TRBD2 identical over 11 bases. The receptor was derived from a man aged 80 or over in good health. Sequencing used blood. CDR3 DNA: TGTGCCATCAGTACTAGCGGGAGTGACGATACGCAGTATTTT. Translating gives CAISTSGSDDTQYF.